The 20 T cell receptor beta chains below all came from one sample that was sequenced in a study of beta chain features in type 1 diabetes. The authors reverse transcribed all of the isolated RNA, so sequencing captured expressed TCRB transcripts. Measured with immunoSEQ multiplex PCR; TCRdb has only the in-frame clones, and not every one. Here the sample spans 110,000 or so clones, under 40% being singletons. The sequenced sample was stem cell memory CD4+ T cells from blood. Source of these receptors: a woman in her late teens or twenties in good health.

The CDR3 DNA is TGTGCCAGCAGTTCATTGCCACTAACTAGCACAGATACGCAGTATTTT. This gives the protein CASSSLPLTSTDTQYF. This chain joins TRBV28 and TRBJ2-3; D not resolved. Trimming shortened V by 4 bases and J by 0 bases, and 14 bases separated the two germline ends. This CDR3 spans 16 amino acids. Germline lookup yields CDR1 MDHEN and CDR2 SYDVKM.

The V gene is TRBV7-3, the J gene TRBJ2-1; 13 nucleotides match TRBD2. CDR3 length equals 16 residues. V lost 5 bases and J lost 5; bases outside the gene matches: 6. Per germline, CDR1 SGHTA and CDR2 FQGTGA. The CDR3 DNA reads TGTGCCAGCAGCCGAAGAGGGACTAGCGGGGACAATGAGCAGTTCTTC. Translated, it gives CASSRRGTSGDNEQFF.

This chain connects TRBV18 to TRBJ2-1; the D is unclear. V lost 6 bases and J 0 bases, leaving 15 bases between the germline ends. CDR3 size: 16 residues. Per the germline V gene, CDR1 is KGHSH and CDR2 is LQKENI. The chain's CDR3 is CASSRYPLSSYNEQFF. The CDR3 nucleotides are TGTGCCAGCTCCCGGTATCCATTGAGCTCCTACAATGAGCAGTTCTTC.

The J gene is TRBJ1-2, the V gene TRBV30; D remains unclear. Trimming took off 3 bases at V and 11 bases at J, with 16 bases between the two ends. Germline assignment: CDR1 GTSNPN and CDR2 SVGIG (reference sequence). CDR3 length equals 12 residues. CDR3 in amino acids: CAWREDYPRYTF. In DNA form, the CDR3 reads TGTGCCTGGAGAGAGGATTACCCCAGATACACCTTC.

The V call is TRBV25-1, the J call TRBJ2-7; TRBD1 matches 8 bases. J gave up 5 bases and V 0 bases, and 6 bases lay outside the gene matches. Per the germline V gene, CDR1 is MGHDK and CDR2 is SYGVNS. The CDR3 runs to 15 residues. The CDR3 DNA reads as TGTGCCAGCAGTGAATACGGGACAGGCAACCACGAGCAGTACTTC. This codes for CASSEYGTGNHEQYF.

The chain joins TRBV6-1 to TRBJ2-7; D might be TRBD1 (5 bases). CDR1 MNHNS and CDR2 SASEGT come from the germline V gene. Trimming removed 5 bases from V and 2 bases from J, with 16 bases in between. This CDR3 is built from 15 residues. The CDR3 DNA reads TGTGCCAGCAGTTTGCAAGGAATAGGGGCCTACGAGCAGTACTTC. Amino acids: CASSLQGIGAYEQYF.

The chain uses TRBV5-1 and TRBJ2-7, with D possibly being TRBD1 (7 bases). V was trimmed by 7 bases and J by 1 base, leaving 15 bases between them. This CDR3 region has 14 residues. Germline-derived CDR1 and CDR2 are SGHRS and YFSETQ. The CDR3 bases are TGCGCCAGCCGTACCGCGGGACAGTCCTACGAGCAGTACTTC. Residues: CASRTAGQSYEQYF.

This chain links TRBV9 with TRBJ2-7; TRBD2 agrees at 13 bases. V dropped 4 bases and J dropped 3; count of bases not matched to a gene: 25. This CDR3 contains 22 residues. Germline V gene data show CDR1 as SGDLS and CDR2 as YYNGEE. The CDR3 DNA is TGTGCCAGCAGCCCACGACTAGCGGGAGGAAGTTGGGAACTTCACGAAGACTACGAGCAGTACTTC. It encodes CASSPRLAGGSWELHEDYEQYF.

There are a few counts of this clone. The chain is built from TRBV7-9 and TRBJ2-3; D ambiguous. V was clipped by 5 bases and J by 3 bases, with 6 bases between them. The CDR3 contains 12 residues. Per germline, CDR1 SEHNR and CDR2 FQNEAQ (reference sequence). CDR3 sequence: CASSPVTDTQYF. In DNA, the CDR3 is TGTGCCAGCAGCCCAGTGACAGATACGCAGTATTTT.

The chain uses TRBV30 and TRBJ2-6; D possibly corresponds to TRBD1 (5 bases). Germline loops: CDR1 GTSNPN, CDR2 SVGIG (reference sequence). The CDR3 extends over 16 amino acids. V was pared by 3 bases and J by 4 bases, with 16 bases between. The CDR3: CAWSAGYWSGANVLTF. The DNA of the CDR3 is TGTGCCTGGAGCGCAGGGTATTGGTCCGGGGCCAACGTCCTGACTTTC.

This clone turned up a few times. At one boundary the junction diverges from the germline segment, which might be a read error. As DNA, the CDR3 is TGTGCCAGCAGCCCAGAACGATCTTCTCAACGGAGGCTCTTC. This sequence encodes CASSPERSSQRRLF. The chain combines TRBV7-8 with TRBJ2-1; weak D call: TRBD2 (5 bases). Germline CDR1 reads SGHVS; CDR2 reads FQNEAQ. The length of the CDR3 is 14 residues. The variable domain in full, completed from reference TRBV7-8 and TRBJ2-1, reads GAGVSQSPRYKVAKRGQDVALRCDPISGHVSLFWYQQALGQGPEFLTYFQNEAQLDKSGLPSDRFFAERPEGSVSTLKIQRTQQEDSAVYLCASSPERSSQRRLFGPGTRLTVL.

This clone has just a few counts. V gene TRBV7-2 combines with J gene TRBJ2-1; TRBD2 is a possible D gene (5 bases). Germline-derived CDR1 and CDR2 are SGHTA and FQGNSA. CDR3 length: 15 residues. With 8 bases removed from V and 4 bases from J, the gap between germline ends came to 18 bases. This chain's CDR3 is CASADGITGYNEQFF. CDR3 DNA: TGTGCCAGCGCCGACGGAATTACGGGATACAATGAGCAGTTCTTC.

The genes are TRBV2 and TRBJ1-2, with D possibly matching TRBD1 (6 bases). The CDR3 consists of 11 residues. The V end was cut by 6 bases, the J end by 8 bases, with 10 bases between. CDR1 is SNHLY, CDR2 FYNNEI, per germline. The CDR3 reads CASSPQGGYTF. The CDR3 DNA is TGTGCCAGCAGCCCACAGGGAGGCTACACCTTC.

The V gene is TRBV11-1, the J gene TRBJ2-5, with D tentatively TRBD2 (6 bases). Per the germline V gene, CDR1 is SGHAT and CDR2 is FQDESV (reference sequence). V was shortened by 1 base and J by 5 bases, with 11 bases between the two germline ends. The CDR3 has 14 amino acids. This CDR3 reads CASSLELASETQYF. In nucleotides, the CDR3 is TGTGCCAGCAGCTTAGAACTAGCTTCGGAGACCCAGTACTTC.

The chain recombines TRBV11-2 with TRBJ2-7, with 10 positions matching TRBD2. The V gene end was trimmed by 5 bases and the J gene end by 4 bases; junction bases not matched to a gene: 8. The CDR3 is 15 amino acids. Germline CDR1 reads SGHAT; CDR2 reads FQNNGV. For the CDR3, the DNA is TGTGCCAGCAGCCGATCTAGCGGGAGTCGGTACGAGCAGTACTTC. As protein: CASSRSSGSRYEQYF. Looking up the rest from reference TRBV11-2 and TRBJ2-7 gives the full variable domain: EAGVAQSPRYKIIEKRQSVAFWCNPISGHATLYWYQQILGQGPKLLIQFQNNGVVDDSQLPKDRFSAERLKGVDSTLKIQPAKLEDSAVYLCASSRSSGSRYEQYFGPGTRLTVT.

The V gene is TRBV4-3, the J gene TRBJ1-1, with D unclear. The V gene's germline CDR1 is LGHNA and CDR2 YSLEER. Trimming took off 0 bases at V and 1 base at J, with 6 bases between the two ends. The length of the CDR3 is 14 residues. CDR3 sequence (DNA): TGCGCCAGCAGCCAAGAGCGGCAGAACACTGAAGCTTTCTTT. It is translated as CASSQERQNTEAFF.

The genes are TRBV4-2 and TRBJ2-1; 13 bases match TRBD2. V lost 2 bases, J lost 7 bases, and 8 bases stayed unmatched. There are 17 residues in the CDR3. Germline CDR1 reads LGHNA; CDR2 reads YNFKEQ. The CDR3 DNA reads TGTGCCAGCAGCCAATCAGCTGGGACTAGCGGGAAAAATGAGCAGTTCTTC. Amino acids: CASSQSAGTSGKNEQFF.

The DNA for the CDR3 is TGTGCCAGCAGCCACGACTACTCCGCCTACAATGAGCAGTTCTTC. Translation gives CASSHDYSAYNEQFF. V is TRBV11-2 and J is TRBJ2-1; tentatively, D is TRBD2 (5 bases). CDR1 SGHAT and CDR2 FQNNGV come from the germline V gene. This CDR3 comprises 15 residues. Deletions cut 5 bases from V and 2 bases from J, with 13 bases between.

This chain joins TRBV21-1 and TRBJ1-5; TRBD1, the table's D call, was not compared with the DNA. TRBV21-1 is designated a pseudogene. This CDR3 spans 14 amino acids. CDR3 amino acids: CASSKAASHQPQHF. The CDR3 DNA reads TGTGCCAGCAGCAAAGCGGCTTCTCATCAGCCCCAGCATTTT.

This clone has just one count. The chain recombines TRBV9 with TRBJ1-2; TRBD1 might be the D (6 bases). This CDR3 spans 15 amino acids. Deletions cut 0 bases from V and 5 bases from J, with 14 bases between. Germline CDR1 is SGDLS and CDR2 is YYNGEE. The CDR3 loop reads CASSVALGAMYGYTF. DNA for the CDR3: TGTGCCAGCAGCGTAGCTTTGGGGGCCATGTATGGCTACACCTTC.